The clone carrying this T cell receptor beta chain was seen more than once but under ten times. Method: immunoSEQ multiplex PCR; TCRdb's copy keeps in-frame clones and lacks some. This table holds some 35,000 clones, roughly 85% found once. The source of the sample is a study of blood T cell repertoires in COVID-19. Sequenced input: peripheral blood. The sequence derives from a man in his fifties or sixties with acute or convalescent COVID-19.

For the CDR3, the DNA is TGTGCCAGCAGCCAAGAGGACAGGGCGTTAGAGACCCAGTACTTC. It is translated as CASSQEDRALETQYF. This chain links TRBV14 with TRBJ2-5; 8 nucleotides align to TRBD1. The CDR3 totals 15 residues. In germline, CDR1 is SGHDN, CDR2 FVKESK. J gave up 4 bases and V 0 bases, and 4 bases lay outside the gene matches.